These 25 T cell receptor beta chains were all obtained from the same sample, sequenced in a study of cytomegalovirus exposure and HLA in healthy donors. PCR primers comprised 60 Vbeta and 13 Jbeta primers. Libraries were prepared by immunoSEQ multiplex PCR; TCRdb keeps only in-frame clonotypes and omits some of them. The sample lists fewer than 250,000 clones, more than 75% occurring once. The sample taken for sequencing was PBMCs. The receptor set was obtained from a man aged 35-49 years in good health and CMV-seropositive.

In nucleotides, the CDR3 is TGTGCCACCAGCAGAGAAATGCTAGCGGGATTGCCGAGGGATCCCGGTGAGCAGTTCTTC. It translates to CATSREMLAGLPRDPGEQFF. V and J are TRBV15 and TRBJ2-1; 9 positions agree with TRBD2. Germline lookup yields CDR1 LNHNV and CDR2 YYDKDF (reference sequence). The length of the CDR3 is 20 residues. Trimming took 0 bases from V and 9 from J; bases not matched to a gene: 21. Full variable domain (missing parts from reference TRBV15 and TRBJ2-1): DAMVIQNPRYQVTQFGKPVTLSCSQTLNHNVMYWYQQKSSQAPKLLFHYYDKDFNNEADTPDNFQSRRPNTSFCFLDIRSPGLGDTAMYLCATSREMLAGLPRDPGEQFFGPGTRLTVL.

The CDR3 reads CASSRNRGQETQYF. Written as DNA, the CDR3 is TGTGCCAGCTCACGCAACAGGGGGCAAGAGACCCAGTACTTC. The chain combines TRBV18 with TRBJ2-5; TRBD1 aligns across 8 bases. The CDR3 sequence is 14 residues long. V gave up 4 bases and J gave up 2 bases; unmatched junction bases: 3. Germline CDR1 is KGHSH and CDR2 is LQKENI.

V is TRBV5-3 and J is TRBJ2-3, with 10 bases matching TRBD1. TRBV5-3 is known as an ORF, though its function is uncertain. CDR3 length equals 16 residues. J gave up 3 bases and V 4 bases, and 8 bases lay outside the gene matches. Written as DNA, the CDR3 is TGTGCCAGAAGCGGGACGACAGGGGGCGAAACAGATACGCAGTATTTT. It translates to CARSGTTGGETDTQYF.

V is TRBV30 and J is TRBJ1-2; D might be TRBD1 (5 bases). Deletions cut 5 bases from V and 4 bases from J, with 17 bases between. Germline assignment: CDR1 GTSNPN and CDR2 SVGIG (reference sequence). The CDR3 contains 14 residues. The CDR3 loop reads CAWAVIRDSYGYTF. As DNA, the CDR3 is TGTGCCTGGGCCGTTATCCGGGACTCCTATGGCTACACCTTC. The complete variable domain, with remaining parts taken from reference TRBV30 and TRBJ1-2, reads SQTIHQWPATLVQPVGSPLSLECTVEGTSNPNLYWYRQAAGRGLQLLFYSVGIGQISSEVPQNLSASRPQDRQFILSSKKLLLSDSGFYLCAWAVIRDSYGYTFGSGTRLTVV.

This chain uses TRBV6-5 with TRBJ1-2, with no clear D. This CDR3 contains 9 residues. CDR1 and CDR2 from the germline V gene are MNHEY and SVGAGI. V lost 9 bases and J 5 bases, leaving 4 bases between the germline ends. The CDR3 DNA is TGTGCCAGGTCATATGGCTACACCTTC. It translates to CARSYGYTF.

The chain couples TRBV14 to TRBJ2-1; 14 bases line up with TRBD2. Germline V gene sequence: CDR1 SGHDN, CDR2 FVKESK. The J segment lost 13 bases and the V segment lost 2 bases, leaving 10 bases of the junction unmatched. The CDR3 consists of 16 residues. The CDR3 coding sequence is TGTGCCAGCAGCCAATACGGGACTAGCGGGAGCCCCCAACAGTTCTTC. Amino acids: CASSQYGTSGSPQQFF.

The J gene is TRBJ2-2, the V gene TRBV6-6; no clear D gene. Germline-derived CDR1 and CDR2 are MNHNY and SVGAGI (reference sequence). This CDR3 comprises 12 residues. Trimming cost V 5 bases and J 8 bases, with 9 bases left between them. The CDR3 coding sequence is TGTGCCAGCAGTCCTAGGCCGGGGGAGCTGTTTTTT. Its translation is CASSPRPGELFF.

The rearrangement links TRBV30 to TRBJ1-5, with D perhaps matching TRBD1 (5 bases). The CDR3 has 13 amino acids. V gave up 5 bases and J gave up 7 bases, with 15 bases separating them. CDR1 is GTSNPN and CDR2 is SVGIG in the germline V gene (reference sequence). The CDR3 spells CAWSGGDKQPQHF. As DNA, the CDR3 is TGTGCCTGGTCGGGGGGGGATAAACAGCCCCAGCATTTT.

The CDR3 is CASSASGHNEQFF. CDR3 nucleotide sequence: TGTGCCAGCAGCGCCTCTGGCCACAATGAGCAGTTCTTC. The chain couples TRBV9 to TRBJ2-1; D call uncertain. Germline V gives CDR1 SGDLS, CDR2 YYNGEE. V was shortened by 3 bases and J by 5 bases, with 9 bases between the two germline ends. The CDR3 spans 13 residues.

This sequence joins TRBV29-1 and TRBJ1-2; D might be TRBD1 (6 bases). Germline V gene data show CDR1 as SQVTM and CDR2 as ANQGSEA. This CDR3 region has 13 residues. The V and J ends lost 1 base and 4 bases respectively, with 10 bases between them. CDR3 coding DNA: TGCAGCGTTGAAGGACAGGTGACCTATGGCTACACCTTC. Amino acid sequence: CSVEGQVTYGYTF.

The chain combines TRBV6-5 with TRBJ2-1, with D perhaps TRBD2 (6 bases). Germline-derived CDR1 and CDR2 are MNHEY and SVGAGI. The V end lost 7 bases, the J end lost 8 bases, and 15 bases lay between the germline ends. This CDR3 has 13 residues. The CDR3 nucleotides read TGTGCCAGCACCCGACTCGGGGGTGATGAGCAGTTCTTC. Translation gives CASTRLGGDEQFF.

This clone was detected only a few times. CDR3: CASSFTVHSTEAFF. The CDR3 bases are TGTGCCAGCAGTTTTACGGTCCATAGCACTGAAGCTTTCTTT. The chain combines TRBV28 with TRBJ1-1; D is undetermined. Germline CDR1 is MDHEN and CDR2 is SYDVKM. The CDR3 is 14 amino acids. V shed 3 bases and J shed 4 bases, with 12 bases lying between them. The whole variable domain, filled in from reference TRBV28 and TRBJ1-1, reads DVKVTQSSRYLVKRTGEKVFLECVQDMDHENMFWYRQDPGLGLRLIYFSYDVKMKEKGDIPEGYSVSREKKERFSLILESASTNQTSMYLCASSFTVHSTEAFFGQGTRLTVV.

The genes are TRBV10-1 and TRBJ1-2; 8 bases are shared with TRBD1. The V segment lost 6 bases and the J segment 4 bases; nucleotides outside the gene matches: 4. CDR3 size: 13 residues. The germline V gene has CDR1 WNHNN and CDR2 SYGVQD (reference sequence). For the CDR3, the DNA is TGCGCCAGCAGCCGGGACAGGCTCTATGGCTACACCTTC. The encoded protein is CASSRDRLYGYTF.

The chain joins TRBV5-5 to TRBJ2-1; D is possibly TRBD1 (6 bases). The CDR3 length is 14 residues. Germline CDR1 reads SGHKS; CDR2 reads YYEKEE (reference sequence). Deletions cut 2 bases from V and 7 bases from J, with 13 bases between. Here the CDR3 DNA reads TGTGCCAGCAGCTTAGGGGGATATGGTAATGAGCAGTTCTTC. Translating gives CASSLGGYGNEQFF.

V gene TRBV5-1 combines with J gene TRBJ2-7; TRBD2 aligns across 8 bases. Germline V gene sequence: CDR1 SGHRS, CDR2 YFSETQ. The CDR3 covers 15 residues. Germline trimming cut 2 bases from V and 7 bases from J; bases unmatched to any gene: 11. The CDR3 spells CASSFDASGLREQYF. CDR3 sequence (DNA): TGCGCCAGCAGCTTCGACGCTAGCGGGTTAAGGGAGCAGTACTTC.

This chain connects TRBV6-6 to TRBJ1-1; possible D gene TRBD1, 5 bases. The CDR3 extends over 14 amino acids. Germline-derived CDR1 and CDR2 are MNHNY and SVGAGI (reference sequence). Trimming stripped 2 bases from V and 4 bases from J, with 11 bases between. The CDR3 here is CASSYEDIRTEAFF. The CDR3 coding sequence is TGTGCCAGCAGTTACGAGGACATACGCACTGAAGCTTTCTTT.

The chain joins TRBV27 to TRBJ1-1; the match to TRBD1 covers 11 bases. This CDR3 is built from 14 residues. V trimming: 2 bases; J trimming: 7 bases; junction bases outside the gene matches: 3. In germline, CDR1 is MNHEY, CDR2 SMNVEV (reference sequence). In DNA, the CDR3 is TGTGCCAGCAGTTTAGGACAGGGGGCGTATGAAGCTTTCTTT. It codes for CASSLGQGAYEAFF.

This chain links TRBV7-9 with TRBJ2-1, with D perhaps TRBD1 (6 bases). The CDR3 loop spans 15 amino acids. Germline CDR1 is SEHNR and CDR2 is FQNEAQ (reference sequence). Between the trimmed V and J ends, which lost 5 bases and 7 bases, there was a span of 18 bases. CDR3 sequence: CASSPQGAWSNEQFF. CDR3 DNA: TGTGCCAGCAGCCCACAGGGTGCCTGGTCAAATGAGCAGTTCTTC.

The chain combines TRBV6-1 with TRBJ2-5; no firm D call. The CDR3 totals 15 residues. Trimming removed 0 bases from V and 2 bases from J, with 10 bases in between. The germline V gene encodes CDR1 MNHNS and CDR2 SASEGT. CDR3 sequence (DNA): TGTGCCAGCAGTGAAGCCGCGGCAGCGCAAGAGACCCAGTACTTC. Translation: CASSEAAAAQETQYF.

The gene calls are TRBV6-6 and TRBJ1-3, with D unresolved. In germline, CDR1 is MNHNY, CDR2 SVGAGI (reference sequence). The CDR3 is made up of 13 amino acids. Trimming took off 6 bases at V and 0 bases at J, with 6 bases between the two ends. CDR3: CASRAGSGNTIYF. The CDR3 DNA follows: TGTGCCAGCAGGGCAGGCTCTGGAAACACCATATATTTT.

The chain employs TRBV5-6 and TRBJ1-1; 7 nucleotides align to TRBD1. Trimming at V came to 3 bases and at J to 4 bases, leaving 9 bases not matched to a gene. The germline CDR1 and CDR2 sequences are SGHDT and YYEEEE. The CDR3 runs to 15 residues. The DNA for the CDR3 is TGTGCCAGCAGCTATGAACTGACAGGGTTCACTGAAGCTTTCTTT. It translates to CASSYELTGFTEAFF.

The rearrangement joins TRBV27 to TRBJ1-5; maybe TRBD1 (5 bases). Germline V gene lookup returns CDR1 MNHEY and CDR2 SMNVEV (reference sequence). The CDR3 is made up of 15 amino acids. Trimming removed 8 bases from V and 0 bases from J, with 14 bases in between. This CDR3 is CASGLGLNSNQPQHF. As DNA, the CDR3 is TGTGCCAGCGGGCTGGGGCTCAATAGCAATCAGCCCCAGCATTTT.

This sequence joins TRBV9 and TRBJ1-2; the D is unclear. Germline-derived CDR1 and CDR2 are SGDLS and YYNGEE. The germline V and J ends were trimmed by 1 base and 0 bases, with 10 bases remaining between them. The CDR3 totals 15 residues. CDR3 coding DNA: TGTGCCAGCAGCGTATCCCCTAAATCTAACTATGGCTACACCTTC. This sequence encodes CASSVSPKSNYGYTF.

The chain couples TRBV7-2 to TRBJ2-1, with D tentatively TRBD2 (5 bases). The CDR3 extends over 16 amino acids. The V and J ends lost 5 bases and 0 bases respectively, with 14 bases between them. The germline CDR1 and CDR2 sequences are SGHTA and FQGNSA. CDR3 sequence (DNA): TGTGCCAGCAGCCCGCGACTGGGGAGCTCCTACAATGAGCAGTTCTTC. Protein: CASSPRLGSSYNEQFF.

This chain connects TRBV27 to TRBJ2-1, with D possibly being TRBD2 (6 bases). From germline, CDR1 is MNHEY and CDR2 SMNVEV (reference sequence). This CDR3 spans 16 amino acids. Trimming left V 0 bases short and J 5 bases short, with 14 bases between. CDR3: CASSLSTGVTHNEQFF. The CDR3 DNA is TGTGCCAGCAGTTTATCGACGGGGGTTACCCACAATGAGCAGTTCTTC.